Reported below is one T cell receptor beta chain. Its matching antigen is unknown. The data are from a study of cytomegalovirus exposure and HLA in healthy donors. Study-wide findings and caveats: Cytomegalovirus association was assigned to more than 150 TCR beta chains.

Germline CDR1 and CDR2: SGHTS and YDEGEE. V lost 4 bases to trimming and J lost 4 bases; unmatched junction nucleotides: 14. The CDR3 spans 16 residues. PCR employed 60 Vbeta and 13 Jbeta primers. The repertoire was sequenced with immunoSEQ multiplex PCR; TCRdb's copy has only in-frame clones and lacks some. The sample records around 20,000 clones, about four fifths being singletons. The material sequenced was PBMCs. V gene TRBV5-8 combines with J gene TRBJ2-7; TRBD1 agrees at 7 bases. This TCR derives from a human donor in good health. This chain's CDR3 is CASSAYRGPKTYEQYF. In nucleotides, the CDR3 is TGTGCCAGCAGCGCCTACAGGGGACCCAAAACGTACGAGCAGTACTTC.